This T cell receptor (beta chain) came from a study of T cells of healthy individuals. The germline V gene encodes CDR1 SGHTA and CDR2 FQGNSA. V was clipped by 4 bases and J by 12 bases; unmatched bases: 10. This CDR3 spans 13 amino acids. TCRdb re-derived calls from the 5' RACE reads in MiXCR, one entry per CDR3 protein. This sample yields 53,000 or so distinct CDR3 sequences, of which about 15% are seen a single time; 16% belongs to the top ten. J is TRBJ2-7 and V is TRBV7-2; TRBD1 agrees at 9 bases. The sequence came from a human donor in good health. CDR3 sequence reads: CASSSGTGKVSYF. The CDR3 nucleotides read TGTGCCAGCAGCTCTGGGACAGGGAAAGTTTCGTACTTC. Filled out from reference TRBV7-2 and TRBJ2-7, the complete variable domain reads GAGVSQSPSNKVTEKGKDVELRCDPISGHTALYWYRQSLGQGLEFLIYFQGNSAPDKSGLPSDRFSAERTGGSVSTLTIQRTQQEDSAVYLCASSSGTGKVSYFGPGTRLTVT.